This TCR beta chain was captured by sequencing in a study of T cell clones after liver transplantation. Study as a whole: TCRbeta sequencing after a pre-transplant mixed lymphocyte reaction identified graft-donor-reactive clones, later tracked in post-transplant blood. Subjects received no induction therapy and standard immunosuppression until randomization at 12-24 months post-transplant.

The CDR3 has 13 amino acids. Trimming cost V 5 bases and J 7 bases; bases outside gene matches: 6. Germline V gene sequence: CDR1 SNHLY, CDR2 FYNNEI. Study-level results: Low donor cell numbers restricted donor-reactive repertoire measurement in a couple of subjects.

The table lists this clone with a few counts. What it binds is not known. Sequenced by immunoSEQ multiplex PCR; TCRdb stores in-frame clones only, minus some. The sample carries roughly 60,000 clones, 70% recorded once. Sample: CD4+ T cells from blood, taken at the approximately 15-month timepoint. The sequence was collected from a human patient who received a liver transplant. Some of these T cells may belong to the graft donor. The chain joins TRBV2 to TRBJ2-7; 9 bases align to TRBD2. The CDR3 sequence is CASSLAGAPEQYV. Here the CDR3 DNA reads TGTGCCAGCAGTTTAGCGGGAGCCCCGGAGCAGTACGTC.